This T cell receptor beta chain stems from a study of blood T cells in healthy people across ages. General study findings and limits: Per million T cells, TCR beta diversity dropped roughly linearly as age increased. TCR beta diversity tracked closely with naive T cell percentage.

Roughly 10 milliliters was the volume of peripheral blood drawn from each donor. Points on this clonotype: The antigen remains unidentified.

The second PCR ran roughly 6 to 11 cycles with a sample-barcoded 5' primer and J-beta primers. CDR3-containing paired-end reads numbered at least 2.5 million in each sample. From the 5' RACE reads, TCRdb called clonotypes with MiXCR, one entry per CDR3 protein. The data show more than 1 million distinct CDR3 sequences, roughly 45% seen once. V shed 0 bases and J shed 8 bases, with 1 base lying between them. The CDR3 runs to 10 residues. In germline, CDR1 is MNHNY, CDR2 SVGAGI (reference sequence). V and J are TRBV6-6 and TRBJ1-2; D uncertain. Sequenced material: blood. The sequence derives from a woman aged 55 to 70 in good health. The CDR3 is CASSYSGYTF. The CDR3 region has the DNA TGTGCCAGCAGTTACTCGGGCTACACCTTC.